The present TCR beta chain was sequenced within a study of CD8 T cells in ankylosing spondylitis. Study-level results: Apparently characteristic of ankylosing spondylitis blood was a TCR beta motif (about 8 highly homologous variants). Clones linked to disease were reported to show significant enrichment in matched ankylosing spondylitis synovial fluid. A subset of motif variants has previously been described in the synovial fluid and blood of reactive arthritis. Disease-linked clones displayed a CD8+ phenotype and appeared relatively rarely in peripheral blood.

TCRdb itself ran the 5' RACE reads through MiXCR, one entry per CDR3 protein. This table holds under 250,000 distinct CDR3 sequences, 8% to 11% found once. Concerning this clonotype: Its target is not known.

Trimming cost V 1 base and J 7 bases, with 17 bases left between them. Germline CDR1 MGHRA, CDR2 YSYEKL. The CDR3 runs 16 residues. Sequencing was performed on blood, either unsorted or a sorted T cell fraction (not recorded which). The rearrangement uses TRBV4-1 and TRBJ2-1; D tentatively reads TRBD1 or TRBD2 (5 bases each). This TCR derives from a male donor with ankylosing spondylitis or in good health (not recorded which). CDR3 loop: CASSQVGVVGENEQFF. Here the CDR3 DNA reads TGCGCCAGCAGCCAAGTGGGGGTCGTAGGAGAAAATGAGCAGTTCTTC.